The T cell receptor beta chain under discussion was sequenced for a study of vaccination and CD4 T cells after COVID-19. CDR3 length equals 14 residues. Germline loops: CDR1 MNHNS, CDR2 SASEGT. V shed 0 bases and J 11 bases; nucleotides not matched to a gene: 1. In TCRdb, the PCR reads were re-called with MiXCR into one record per CDR3 protein. Here the sample spans fewer than 15,000 distinct CDR3 sequences, 69% being singletons. In this sample, this clonotype turned up once. The starting material was CD4+ T cells from blood, obtained after SARS-CoV-2 vaccination. The rearrangement joins TRBV6-1 to TRBJ2-7, with 16 bases matching TRBD2. The sequence was collected from a human donor who had recovered from COVID-19. The CDR3 bases are TGTGCCAGCAGTGAAGCCGGGACTAGCGGGAGGGAGTACTTC. It specifies CASSEAGTSGREYF.